The T cell receptor beta chain described here comes from a study of shared clonotypes between healthy human individuals (dated by TCRdb to the early 2020s). Background on the whole study: Three men and a couple of women, aged 18 to 49 years, made up the cohort. Blood TCR repertoires of a handful of healthy adults were deeply sequenced to estimate repertoire size and the extent of clonotype sharing between individuals. To increase sequencing depth and limit assay-specific biases, TCR repertoire library preparation and sequencing were carried out by different laboratories using diverse techniques. Per donor, leukapheresis produced somewhere between about 0.9 and 9.5 billion PBMCs. What the authors observed across the whole study: The small number of donors limited the genetic and exposure-history diversity represented. Pairwise subsampling indicated that sequencing depth was expected to affect the degree of clonotype sharing among donors. Only blood was sampled, and tissue TCR repertoires likely differ from those in blood.

As to this clone: Which antigen it targets is not known. Given a far larger clone just one base away, this is likely a sequencing read error.

TCR CDR3 regions were amplified from genomic DNA by multiplex PCR using the deep immunoSEQ assay. Genomic DNA extracted from each cell subset was distributed evenly over all wells of several immunoSEQ 96-well plates, and each plate served as one replicate. For unsorted PBMC, about 0.3 ug genomic DNA, equal to about 30,000 T cell genomes, was loaded into each replicate PCR. Unsorted PBMC genomic DNA was sequenced across ten immunoSEQ deep assay plates. Purified libraries were measured with a Qubit 3.0 fluorometer, size-checked on a Bioanalyzer 2100, and measured again with the KAPA Library Quantification kit. Every immunoSEQ 96-well plate was sequenced on a dedicated single-read 150-cycle Illumina NextSeq 550 flow cell. On the authors' methods: Because the immunoSEQ output included only junctional sequences and no quality scores, the filtering could not be the same as the filtering used for full-length reads. To assign V/J genes and CDR3, sequences were annotated using PyIR, a Python wrapper for IgBLAST v1.9, with IMGT germline references. Reads with weak V/J assignments (E-value above 1e-6), missing CDR3, stop codons, out-of-frame junctions, or ambiguous translated residues were removed. V3J clonotypes were defined as sequences sharing the same inferred V gene, J gene, and CDR3 amino acid sequence. Percentage overlap between repertoires was calculated by dividing the number of shared unique clonotypes by the size of the smaller repertoire. Three approaches were used to assess repertoire richness: RTK rarefaction, the Chao1 estimator, and Recon v2.1 estimates of unobserved clonotypes. The table comes from immuneACCESS by way of TCRdb, which keeps in-frame sequences with V and J called. Part of the clones is missing from these tables; in studies checked, under half for an unresolved V gene and the rest for unknown reasons. The V and J calls and clone size are taken from that table; D and trimming were inferred from the DNA. Present in this sample are some 500,000 clones, roughly three quarters of which were seen just once. The ten largest clones represent 12% of the sample.

V is reduced by 4 bases and J by 2 bases, leaving a spacing of 2 bases between them. CDR1 and CDR2 are drawn from the germline V gene: SGDLS, YYNGEE. Counted from cysteine to phenylalanine, this CDR3 has 11 amino acids. Kept here is only the CDR3 DNA, which spans 33 bases and is read in frame from base 1. Donors were healthy HIV-negative adults with no recently reported acute infections or vaccinations. Every donor was a Caucasian adult living in Nashville, Tennessee, USA. For unsorted samples, 84 million or so PBMCs were counted, and genomic DNA was extracted using the QIAamp DNA Blood Mini kit. Blood was obtained by leukapheresis, after which PBMCs were separated by Ficoll-Histopaque density gradient centrifugation and cryopreserved in liquid nitrogen vapor phase.

This receptor was taken from a woman between 35 and 50 years old in good health. Some clones in this sample may be carry-over from other donors' samples. The rearranged segments are TRBV9 and TRBJ2-3, with the D gene not confidently named. Sequencing was performed on PBMCs. In nucleotide form, the sequence is TGTGCCAGCAGCAACACAGATACGCAGTATTTT. Protein translation: CASSNTDTQYF.